The 5 T cell receptor beta chains in this list originate from one sample, sequenced in a study of T cell clonotyping in hematopoietic cell transplantation. Using immunoSEQ multiplex PCR, the repertoire was profiled, and TCRdb retains in-frame clones only, with some absent. Among about 36,000 clones listed, around 90% were seen once. Material: peripheral blood mononuclear cells. Receptors originate from a middle-aged woman in good health. Some clones in this sample may be carry-over from other donors' samples.

The V and J genes are TRBV9 and TRBJ2-1; 9 nucleotides line up with TRBD1. This CDR3 spans 16 amino acids. V was pared by 2 bases and J by 8 bases, with 11 bases of the junction left unmatched. Germline CDR1 SGDLS, CDR2 YYNGEE. The CDR3 DNA is TGTGCCAGCAGCGTTTTGCCGGGACAGGGAGGGGATGAGCAGTTCTTC. Residues: CASSVLPGQGGDEQFF.

The gene calls are TRBV5-1 and TRBJ1-4; 8 bases fit TRBD1. Germline V gene sequence: CDR1 SGHRS, CDR2 YFSETQ. V lost 5 bases to trimming and J lost 8 bases; unmatched junction nucleotides: 8. The CDR3 is made up of 14 amino acids. The CDR3 protein is CASSSGGGQEKLFF. For the CDR3, the DNA is TGCGCCAGCAGTTCAGGGGGCGGTCAGGAAAAACTGTTTTTT. The variable domain in full, with the rest retrieved from reference TRBV5-1 and TRBJ1-4, is KAGVTQTPRYLIKTRGQQVTLSCSPISGHRSVSWYQQTPGQGLQFLFEYFSETQRNKGNFPGRFSGRQFSNSRSEMNVSTLELGDSALYLCASSSGGGQEKLFFGSGTQLSVL.

The chain couples TRBV29-1 to TRBJ1-2; D is perhaps TRBD1 (6 bases). Deletions cut 5 bases from V and 4 bases from J, with 14 bases between. CDR3 length: 13 residues. Germline V gene sequence: CDR1 SQVTM, CDR2 ANQGSEA. CDR3 sequence: CSVPSPTGYGYTF. The CDR3 coding sequence is TGCAGCGTTCCTTCTCCGACAGGCTATGGCTACACCTTC.

The rearrangement links TRBV4-3 to TRBJ2-1, with 14 bases aligning to TRBD2. Germline CDR1 LGHNA, CDR2 YSLEER. V shed 3 bases and J 4 bases; nucleotides not matched to a gene: 5. The CDR3 totals 17 residues. The CDR3 bases are TGCGCCAGCAGCCAGGGACTAGCGGGAGAGAAATACAATGAGCAGTTCTTC. It translates to CASSQGLAGEKYNEQFF.

The chain employs TRBV7-2 and TRBJ2-3; D perhaps matches TRBD1 (6 bases). Between the trimmed V and J ends, which lost 1 base and 8 bases, there was a span of 13 bases. The CDR3 covers 14 residues. Per the germline V gene, CDR1 is SGHTA and CDR2 is FQGNSA. CDR3 sequence: CASSLEGVGSTQYF. The DNA of the CDR3 is TGTGCCAGCAGCTTAGAGGGGGTTGGGAGTACGCAGTATTTT.